Following are 30 T cell receptor beta chains from one sample sequenced in a study of CD8+ T cells in alopecia areata. Investigators isolated RNA and reverse transcribed it into cDNA to act as the sequencing template. The assay was immunoSEQ multiplex PCR, and TCRdb's table has in-frame clones only and misses some. The data hold about 23,000 clones, with 50% to 55% observed a single time. Input material: NKG2D-high CD8+ T cells sorted from blood. These receptors all stem from a human donor with alopecia areata.

V and J are TRBV28 and TRBJ2-5; 10 nucleotides match TRBD1. Trimming took 6 bases from V and 5 from J; bases not matched to a gene: 6. The CDR3 runs 14 residues. Germline CDR1 and CDR2: MDHEN and SYDVKM. In nucleotides, the CDR3 is TGTGCCAGCAGATCCCAGGGACAGGGGGAGACCCAGTACTTC. Translating it yields CASRSQGQGETQYF. Drawing the rest from reference TRBV28 and TRBJ2-5, the complete variable domain is DVKVTQSSRYLVKRTGEKVFLECVQDMDHENMFWYRQDPGLGLRLIYFSYDVKMKEKGDIPEGYSVSREKKERFSLILESASTNQTSMYLCASRSQGQGETQYFGPGTRLLVL.

V gene TRBV2 combines with J gene TRBJ2-2, with D tentatively TRBD1 (6 bases). The CDR3 has 12 amino acids. Between the trimmed V and J ends, which lost 7 bases and 10 bases, there was a span of 13 bases. The germline gives CDR1 SNHLY, CDR2 FYNNEI. The CDR3 sequence is CASMGAAEELFF. DNA for the CDR3: TGTGCCAGCATGGGGGCAGCGGAGGAGCTGTTTTTT.

The rearrangement joins TRBV7-6 to TRBJ1-5; D is uncertain. The ends were cut back, 0 bases at V and 4 bases at J, with 13 bases in the middle. The CDR3 sequence is 16 residues long. Per the germline V gene, CDR1 is SGHVS and CDR2 is FNYEAQ. The CDR3 here is CASSLAADPCNQPQHF. In nucleotides, the CDR3 is TGTGCCAGCAGCTTAGCGGCAGACCCTTGTAATCAGCCCCAGCATTTT.

The rearrangement uses TRBV15 and TRBJ2-2; D call uncertain. This CDR3 comprises 11 residues. Germline CDR1 LNHNV, CDR2 YYDKDF (reference sequence). Trimming pared 5 bases from V and 5 bases from J, leaving 3 bases between. CDR3 nucleotide sequence: TGTGCCACCAGCGGGACCGGGGAGCTGTTTTTT. Translated: CATSGTGELFF.

This clone has only a few counts. This sequence joins TRBV5-1 and TRBJ2-7, with D possibly being TRBD2 (7 bases). The germline V gene encodes CDR1 SGHRS and CDR2 YFSETQ. This CDR3 contains 16 residues. The V end lost 4 bases, the J end lost 3 bases, and 20 bases lay between the germline ends. This CDR3 reads CASSRRGASGIYEQYF. CDR3 coding DNA: TGCGCCAGCAGCAGAAGGGGGGCTAGCGGTATCTACGAGCAGTACTTC.

The rearrangement uses TRBV9 and TRBJ2-6; D is perhaps TRBD1 or TRBD2 (5 bases each). Germline CDR1 reads SGDLS; CDR2 reads YYNGEE. V lost 0 bases, J lost 0 bases, and 13 bases lay in between. This CDR3 region has 18 residues. The CDR3 reads CASSVGGTDYSGANVLTF. CDR3 DNA: TGTGCCAGCAGCGTAGGAGGGACGGATTACTCTGGGGCCAACGTCCTGACTTTC.

CDR3 sequence (DNA): TGTGCCAGCAGTGAGGACAAGAACATTTACGAGCAGTACTTC. This translates into CASSEDKNIYEQYF. The V and J genes are TRBV28 and TRBJ2-7, with TRBD1 as a possible D gene (5 bases). The CDR3 is 14 residues long. The ends were cut back, 5 bases at V and 4 bases at J, with 15 bases in the middle. CDR1 and CDR2 (germline): MDHEN, SYDVKM. Supplemented by reference TRBV28 and TRBJ2-7, the full variable domain reads DVKVTQSSRYLVKRTGEKVFLECVQDMDHENMFWYRQDPGLGLRLIYFSYDVKMKEKGDIPEGYSVSREKKERFSLILESASTNQTSMYLCASSEDKNIYEQYFGPGTRLTVT.

In this sample, this clone turned up a few times. The chain links TRBV13 to TRBJ1-2; D remains ambiguous. Germline CDR1 and CDR2: PRHDT and FYEKMQ (reference sequence). V was clipped by 1 base and J by 8 bases, with 11 bases between them. The CDR3 spans 13 residues. CDR3 sequence (DNA): TGTGCCAGCAGCTTAGTGTTGCTCGGGGGCTACACCTTC. It yields the protein CASSLVLLGGYTF. Together with reference TRBV13 and TRBJ1-2, the CDR3 gives the full variable domain: AAGVIQSPRHLIKEKRETATLKCYPIPRHDTVYWYQQGPGQDPQFLISFYEKMQSDKGSIPDRFSAQQFSDYHSELNMSSLELGDSALYFCASSLVLLGGYTFGSGTRLTVV.

In regard to this clone: Other DNA sequences of this sample code for an identical CDR3. The rearrangement links TRBV6-5 to TRBJ2-7; 9 bases line up with TRBD1. The CDR3 has 14 amino acids. The V and J ends lost 5 bases and 0 bases, in that order; junction bases with no gene match: 2. From germline, CDR1 is MNHEY and CDR2 SVGAGI. The CDR3 nucleotides are TGTGCCAGCAGTCCGGGACAGGGCTCCTACGAGCAGTACTTC. Its translation is CASSPGQGSYEQYF.

This clone was seen only a few times. The rearrangement joins TRBV2 to TRBJ2-3; a weak D match, TRBD2 (5 bases). Germline values: CDR1 SNHLY, CDR2 FYNNEI. CDR3 size: 15 residues. V lost 1 base and J 3 bases, leaving 11 bases between the germline ends. The DNA for the CDR3 is TGTGCCAGCAGTGAAGAAACTAGAGCAACAGATACGCAGTATTTT. It codes for CASSEETRATDTQYF.

This chain joins TRBV7-9 and TRBJ2-7; D unclear. The CDR3 loop spans 12 amino acids. The V end was cut by 3 bases, the J end by 4 bases, with 7 bases between. CDR1 is SEHNR and CDR2 is FQNEAQ in the germline V gene (reference sequence). In DNA form, the CDR3 reads TGTGCCAGCAGCTTCTCTACTTACGAGCAGTACTTC. Translated, it gives CASSFSTYEQYF.

This clone was observed a handful of times. This chain uses TRBV25-1 with TRBJ1-1; D is undetermined. The ends were cut back, 5 bases at V and 5 bases at J, with 15 bases in the middle. Germline V gene data show CDR1 as MGHDK and CDR2 as SYGVNS. This CDR3 is built from 14 residues. The CDR3 DNA follows: TGTGCCAGCAGTTACTTGAACAGTCAGACTGAAGCTTTCTTT. Translated: CASSYLNSQTEAFF.

The V gene is TRBV7-9, the J gene TRBJ1-1; D is undetermined. The CDR3 extends over 13 amino acids. Trimming took 0 bases from V and 1 from J, leaving 3 bases between them. In germline, CDR1 is SEHNR, CDR2 FQNEAQ (reference sequence). The CDR3 loop is CASSLAWNTEAFF. In nucleotides, the CDR3 is TGTGCCAGCAGCTTAGCCTGGAACACTGAAGCTTTCTTT.

V is TRBV28 and J is TRBJ2-2, with 15 nucleotides matching TRBD2. The junction had 5 bases not matched to a gene; V was cut back by 6 bases and J by 3 bases. Germline CDR1 MDHEN, CDR2 SYDVKM. The CDR3 sequence is 17 residues long. The CDR3 spells CASSWTSGREYTGELFF. DNA for the CDR3: TGTGCCAGCAGCTGGACTAGCGGGAGGGAATACACCGGGGAGCTGTTTTTT.

This clone was observed a handful of times. The rearrangement uses TRBV28 and TRBJ2-1; D tentatively fits TRBD1 or TRBD2 (5 bases each). Germline V lookup: CDR1 MDHEN, CDR2 SYDVKM. The CDR3 consists of 12 residues. V was cut by 8 bases and J by 9 bases, with 14 bases left in between. The CDR3: CASLDGDREQFF. DNA of the CDR3: TGTGCCAGCCTCGACGGGGACCGTGAGCAGTTCTTC.

This clone was seen many times. The V gene is TRBV7-9, the J gene TRBJ2-1; TRBD2 aligns across 11 bases. Losses at the gene ends were 3 bases for V and 4 bases for J; bases not matched to a gene: 5. The CDR3 has 16 residues. Germline values: CDR1 SEHNR, CDR2 FQNEAQ (reference sequence). In DNA, the CDR3 is TGTGCCAGCAGCTTGTTGGGACTAGCGGAATACAATGAGCAGTTCTTC. The encoded protein is CASSLLGLAEYNEQFF.

The V gene is TRBV7-8, the J gene TRBJ1-2, with unresolved D. Trimming removed 0 bases from V and 6 bases from J, with 8 bases in between. Germline values: CDR1 SGHVS, CDR2 FQNEAQ. The CDR3 contains 13 residues. DNA of the CDR3: TGTGCCAGCAGCTTAGCACATCGGGATGGCTACACCTTC. Its translation is CASSLAHRDGYTF.

This clone occurred a few times. V and J are TRBV4-1 and TRBJ1-2; D is unresolved. The germline gives CDR1 MGHRA, CDR2 YSYEKL. Trimming cost V 1 base and J 6 bases, with 9 bases left between them. This CDR3 has 13 amino acids. Here the CDR3 DNA reads TGCGCCAGCAGCCAAGCCGCACTAAATGGCTACACCTTC. It yields the protein CASSQAALNGYTF.

In its sample, this clone was seen a few times. This rearrangement joins TRBV29-1 to TRBJ1-2; no reliable D call. Per germline, CDR1 SQVTM and CDR2 ANQGSEA. V was shortened by 3 bases and J by 6 bases, with 8 bases between the two germline ends. The CDR3 is made up of 11 amino acids. CDR3: CSVDPSHGYTF. CDR3 bases: TGCAGCGTTGATCCCAGCCATGGCTACACCTTC.

V usage is TRBV2 and J usage is TRBJ2-7; no definite D call. This CDR3 has 13 amino acids. Trimming removed 3 bases from V and 1 base from J, with 7 bases in between. Germline CDR1 and CDR2: SNHLY and FYNNEI. DNA for the CDR3: TGTGCCAGCAGTGATCGCTCATCCTACGAGCAGTACTTC. Protein: CASSDRSSYEQYF.

The genes are TRBV6-5 and TRBJ1-1, with 7 nucleotides matching TRBD1. The J segment lost 1 base and the V segment lost 7 bases, leaving 3 bases of the junction unmatched. Germline V CDR1 and CDR2: MNHEY, SVGAGI. The CDR3 covers 13 residues. Here the CDR3 DNA reads TGTGCCAGCAAACAGGGGACGAACACTGAAGCTTTCTTT. It encodes CASKQGTNTEAFF.

J is TRBJ2-7 and V is TRBV5-6; perhaps TRBD2 as D (6 bases). V was shortened by 4 bases and J by 2 bases, with 19 bases between the two germline ends. This CDR3 comprises 16 residues. CDR1 is SGHDT, CDR2 YYEEEE, per germline. The CDR3 DNA is TGTGCCAGCAGCGGCCGAGCTGGGGGGAGAGCCTACGAGCAGTACTTC. Encoded protein: CASSGRAGGRAYEQYF.

The rearrangement uses TRBV7-9 and TRBJ2-2, with a tentative D call TRBD2 (6 bases). This CDR3 spans 15 amino acids. The V end was cut by 0 bases, the J end by 1 base, with 6 bases between. Germline V gene sequence: CDR1 SEHNR, CDR2 FQNEAQ (reference sequence). CDR3 amino acids: CASSLARGNTGELFF. In DNA, the CDR3 is TGTGCCAGCAGCTTAGCGCGGGGGAACACCGGGGAGCTGTTTTTT.

The chain couples TRBV19 to TRBJ2-7, with 7 bases matching TRBD2. With V trimmed by 5 bases and J by 1 base, 5 bases remained unmatched. CDR3 size: 14 residues. Looked up from germline, CDR1 is LNHDA and CDR2 is SQIVND (reference sequence). The CDR3 here is CASSPRTSSYEQYF. The CDR3 nucleotides read TGTGCCAGTAGTCCCAGGACTAGTTCCTACGAGCAGTACTTC.

This chain links TRBV7-6 with TRBJ2-7; 9 bases line up with TRBD1. Per germline, CDR1 SGHVS and CDR2 FNYEAQ. This CDR3 region has 15 residues. Trimming removed 5 bases from V and 5 bases from J; junction bases left unmatched: 10. The CDR3 DNA sequence: TGTGCCAGCAGCCACGCCGGGACAGGGACCCACGAGCAGTACTTC. It translates to CASSHAGTGTHEQYF.

This chain connects TRBV7-2 to TRBJ2-1; D might be TRBD1 or TRBD2, each matching 5 bases. This CDR3 has 15 amino acids. CDR1 and CDR2 from the germline V gene are SGHTA and FQGNSA. Trimming took off 4 bases at V and 0 bases at J, with 10 bases between the two ends. The CDR3 region has the DNA TGTGCCAGCAGCTCGGGACCCAGCTCCTACAATGAGCAGTTCTTC. The encoded protein is CASSSGPSSYNEQFF.

The gene calls are TRBV10-3 and TRBJ2-7; no clear D gene. Germline V gives CDR1 ENHRY, CDR2 SYGVKD. This CDR3 has 13 residues. With 2 bases removed from V and 7 bases from J, the gap between germline ends came to 12 bases. The CDR3 spells CAISEAQTGEQYF. The CDR3, as DNA: TGTGCCATCAGTGAGGCGCAGACTGGGGAGCAGTACTTC.

This clone was recorded a few times. The genes are TRBV5-1 and TRBJ2-7, with TRBD1 matching over 7 bases. The V gene end was trimmed by 5 bases and the J gene end by 3 bases; junction bases not matched to a gene: 8. Per the germline V gene, CDR1 is SGHRS and CDR2 is YFSETQ. The CDR3 loop spans 14 amino acids. The CDR3 DNA sequence: TGCGCCAGCAGTTTCGACAGGGTTAGCTACGAGCAGTACTTC. Translating gives CASSFDRVSYEQYF.

The chain links TRBV13 to TRBJ1-2, with 7 bases aligning to TRBD1. The ends lost 4 bases at V and 8 bases at J; junction bases unmatched: 19. The CDR3 runs 17 residues. From germline, CDR1 is PRHDT and CDR2 FYEKMQ (reference sequence). CDR3 protein: CASSSDMSDRDGRGYTF. The CDR3 coding sequence is TGTGCCAGCAGCTCCGACATGTCCGACAGGGACGGTCGCGGCTACACCTTC.

CDR3 DNA sequence: TGCACCAGCAGCCAAGATCAGGAACACGGGGAGCTGTTTTTT. Residues: CTSSQDQEHGELFF. The chain recombines TRBV1 with TRBJ2-2; the D call of TRBD1 is as the table states it, not checked on the DNA. TRBV1 is labeled a pseudogene. CDR3 length equals 14 residues.